This TCR beta chain derives from a study of T-cell reconstitution after alpha-beta-depleted transplantation in children. This clonotype was seen a few times. The junction shows a germline mismatch at one end, possibly a read error. A TCRbeta library incorporating unique molecular identifiers was prepared. TCRdb itself ran the PCR reads through MiXCR, one entry per CDR3 protein. In the table there are hundreds of thousands of distinct CDR3 sequences, 10% to 15% of which are singletons. The receptor was derived from a male patient under 18 who had a stem cell transplant for acute myeloid leukemia, so the T cells may come from the graft donor. The sample in question was PBMCs, mostly from graft donor cells, obtained 360 days after TCRalphabeta/CD19-depleted stem cell transplant.

CDR3 amino acids: CASSLEETRRVQNIQYF. DNA for the CDR3: TGTGCTAGCAGCTTAGAAGAGACGCGGCGGGTACAAAACATTCAGTACTTC. The chain links TRBV7-7 to TRBJ2-4; tentatively, D is TRBD2 (5 bases). Germline CDR1 and CDR2: SSHAT and FNYEAQ (reference sequence). The CDR3 has 17 residues.